The 27 T cell receptor beta chains presented below share a single source sample, sequenced in a study of T cell clones after liver transplantation. The data were produced by immunoSEQ multiplex PCR, yet TCRdb's version contains in-frame clones alone and is incomplete. The sample shows fewer than 80,000 clones, roughly 80% of them seen only once. Sample: CD4+ T cells from blood, taken around 50 months after liver transplant. Receptor source: a human patient who received a liver transplant. The T cells may come from the graft donor.

This sequence joins TRBV28 and TRBJ1-2; maybe TRBD1 (5 bases). The CDR3 contains 14 residues. Trimming removed 3 bases from V and 7 bases from J, with 15 bases in between. In germline, CDR1 is MDHEN, CDR2 SYDVKM. This chain's CDR3 is CASSLVARERGYTF. As DNA, the CDR3 is TGTGCCAGCAGTTTGGTGGCCAGGGAGCGTGGCTACACCTTC.

V usage is TRBV7-9 and J usage is TRBJ1-4; D might be TRBD1 (5 bases). The CDR3 runs to 14 residues. The V end was cut by 5 bases, the J end by 6 bases, with 13 bases between. CDR1 and CDR2 from the germline V gene are SEHNR and FQNEAQ (reference sequence). CDR3 DNA sequence: TGTGCCAGCAGCCCGACAGTATCGGATGAAAAACTGTTTTTT. It specifies CASSPTVSDEKLFF. Combining the CDR3 with reference TRBV7-9 and TRBJ1-4 gives the whole variable domain DTGVSQNPRHKITKRGQNVTFRCDPISEHNRLYWYRQTLGQGPEFLTYFQNEAQLEKSRLLSDRFSAERPKGSFSTLEIQRTEQGDSAMYLCASSPTVSDEKLFFGSGTQLSVL.

The chain carries TRBV18 and TRBJ1-2, with D unclear. Germline V gene lookup returns CDR1 KGHSH and CDR2 LQKENI. The V gene lost 3 bases and the J gene lost 8 bases, with 13 bases spanning the gap. CDR3 length equals 13 residues. CDR3 amino acids: CASSPVAGEGYTF. CDR3 nucleotide sequence: TGTGCCAGCTCACCGGTAGCGGGAGAAGGCTACACCTTC.

A few counts support this clone. The chain recombines TRBV28 with TRBJ1-2; TRBD1 is a possible D gene (6 bases). V lost 5 bases and J 7 bases, leaving 8 bases between the germline ends. This CDR3 contains 11 residues. Germline loops: CDR1 MDHEN, CDR2 SYDVKM. DNA for the CDR3: TGTGCCAGCAGTGGAGGGGGTGGCTACACCTTC. Translating it yields CASSGGGGYTF.

This clone was counted only a few times. V is TRBV5-3 and J is TRBJ2-7; TRBD2 is a possible D gene (6 bases). TRBV5-3 is an open reading frame whose function is uncertain. V dropped 1 base and J dropped 3 bases, with 17 bases sitting between them. This CDR3 contains 16 residues. CDR3 in DNA: TGTGCCAGAAGCTTGAATACCCACGGGACTTGCTACGAGCAGTACTTC. Its translation is CARSLNTHGTCYEQYF.

The J gene is TRBJ2-1, the V gene TRBV5-1, with TRBD2 matching over 11 bases. The CDR3 is made up of 16 amino acids. J lost 4 bases, V lost 0 bases, and 3 bases had no gene match. The germline V gene encodes CDR1 SGHRS and CDR2 YFSETQ. CDR3 sequence: CASSLEASGGYNEQFF. The CDR3 DNA reads TGCGCCAGCAGCTTGGAGGCTAGCGGGGGGTACAATGAGCAGTTCTTC.

This chain joins TRBV2 and TRBJ1-6, with D unclear. The CDR3 is 13 residues long. Germline V gives CDR1 SNHLY, CDR2 FYNNEI. V lost 5 bases and J lost 10, with 12 bases in between. The DNA of the CDR3 is TGTGCCAGCAGTCCTACTCGTGGATCACCCCTCCACTTT. Translating it yields CASSPTRGSPLHF.

The CDR3 nucleotides are TGTGCCAGTAGTAAACAGAATCAGCCCCAGCATTTT. Protein sequence: CASSKQNQPQHF. This chain joins TRBV19 and TRBJ1-5, with D hard to call. CDR1 and CDR2 (germline): LNHDA, SQIVND (reference sequence). The CDR3 runs to 12 residues. V was pared by 4 bases and J by 4 bases, with 5 bases between. Full variable domain (remainder filled in from reference TRBV19 and TRBJ1-5): DGGITQSPKYLFRKEGQNVTLSCEQNLNHDAMYWYRQDPGQGLRLIYYSQIVNDFQKGDIAEGYSVSREKKESFPLTVTSAQKNPTAFYLCASSKQNQPQHFGDGTRLSIL.

This clone was counted a single time. The CDR3 DNA sequence: TGTGCCAGCAGCTTAGGGAACGGGAATGAAAAACTGTTTTTT. The encoded protein is CASSLGNGNEKLFF. J is TRBJ1-4 and V is TRBV7-9; D is undetermined. Germline-derived CDR1 and CDR2 are SEHNR and FQNEAQ (reference sequence). Trimming left V 1 base short and J 5 bases short, with 8 bases between. The CDR3 has 14 residues.

CDR3 protein: CATYNRPNYGYTF. In DNA, the CDR3 is TGTGCCACCTACAACAGGCCCAACTATGGCTACACCTTC. This chain connects TRBV6-6 to TRBJ1-2; possible D gene TRBD1, 5 bases. The CDR3 has 13 amino acids. The V gene lost 10 bases and the J gene lost 2 bases, with 14 bases spanning the gap. The germline gives CDR1 MNHNY, CDR2 SVGAGI (reference sequence).

This clone was picked up one time. The chain is built from TRBV11-2 and TRBJ2-5, with TRBD1 matching 8 bases. The CDR3 totals 16 residues. Germline trimming cut 5 bases from V and 5 bases from J; bases unmatched to any gene: 13. The V gene's germline CDR1 is SGHAT and CDR2 FQNNGV. The CDR3 reads CASSPSAGGAWETQYF. CDR3 nucleotides: TGTGCCAGCAGCCCTTCGGCAGGGGGCGCCTGGGAGACCCAGTACTTC.

The DNA of the CDR3 is TGTGCCATCAGTTCCGCATTCACGCAGAGCTCCTACGAGCAGTACTTC. This translates into CAISSAFTQSSYEQYF. The chain recombines TRBV10-3 with TRBJ2-7; no clear D gene. This CDR3 has 16 amino acids. Per germline, CDR1 ENHRY and CDR2 SYGVKD. V lost 5 bases to trimming and J lost 0 bases, with 17 bases between them.

This chain uses TRBV30 with TRBJ1-4; D call uncertain. Between the trimmed V and J ends, which lost 3 bases and 4 bases, there was a span of 12 bases. The germline V gene has CDR1 GTSNPN and CDR2 SVGIG (reference sequence). The CDR3 spans 14 residues. The CDR3 DNA reads TGTGCCTGGAGCGTCGGACGGATTAATGAAAAACTGTTTTTT. It is translated as CAWSVGRINEKLFF.

The rearrangement links TRBV29-1 to TRBJ2-1; maybe TRBD2 (6 bases). This CDR3 comprises 16 residues. Trimming pared 7 bases from V and 7 bases from J, leaving 26 bases between. Germline V CDR1 and CDR2: SQVTM, ANQGSEA. In DNA form, the CDR3 reads TGCAGCGCCCCCGTTTTAGCGGCCTTAGGTAGTAATGAGCAGTTCTTC. Its protein is CSAPVLAALGSNEQFF.

The rearrangement links TRBV7-9 to TRBJ1-5; D perhaps matches TRBD1 (6 bases). The germline gives CDR1 SEHNR, CDR2 FQNEAQ (reference sequence). This CDR3 spans 13 amino acids. V dropped 5 bases and J dropped 4 bases, with 9 bases sitting between them. The CDR3 region is CASSLGQNQPQHF. The CDR3 region has the DNA TGTGCCAGCAGCCTGGGACAAAATCAGCCCCAGCATTTT.

The V call is TRBV5-4, the J call TRBJ2-7; 7 bases line up with TRBD1. The CDR3 is made up of 14 amino acids. Germline-derived CDR1 and CDR2 are SGHNT and YYREEE (reference sequence). V gave up 4 bases and J gave up 7 bases; unmatched junction bases: 11. CDR3 sequence reads: CASSRRDSSKEQYF. CDR3 DNA: TGTGCCAGCAGCCGTCGGGACAGCTCTAAAGAGCAGTACTTC. Full variable domain (remainder filled in from reference TRBV5-4 and TRBJ2-7): ETGVTQSPTHLIKTRGQQVTLRCSSQSGHNTVSWYQQALGQGPQFIFQYYREEENGRGNFPPRFSGLQFPNYSSELNVNALELDDSALYLCASSRRDSSKEQYFGPGTRLTVT.

V usage is TRBV18 and J usage is TRBJ2-7, with D maybe TRBD1 (6 bases). With 6 bases removed from V and 6 bases from J, the gap between germline ends came to 15 bases. The CDR3 is made up of 13 amino acids. CDR1 and CDR2 from the germline V gene are KGHSH and LQKENI. This CDR3 is CASSAGTPGEQYF. As DNA, the CDR3 is TGTGCCAGCTCGGCCGGGACACCAGGCGAGCAGTACTTC.

The rearrangement joins TRBV9 to TRBJ2-3; 7 bases are shared with TRBD2. V shed 0 bases, J shed 2 bases, and the junction held 9 bases outside the gene matches. The CDR3 runs to 17 residues. Germline CDR1 and CDR2: SGDLS and YYNGEE. The CDR3 region has the DNA TGTGCCAGCAGCGTAGCTGGGGCTAGCGGACACACAGATACGCAGTATTTT. It translates to CASSVAGASGHTDTQYF.

There are a few counts of this clone. The V and J genes are TRBV7-9 and TRBJ2-7; no firm D call. The CDR3 runs to 14 residues. Germline V gene data show CDR1 as SEHNR and CDR2 as FQNEAQ (reference sequence). Deletions cut 7 bases from V and 2 bases from J, with 15 bases between. CDR3 nucleotides: TGTGCCAGCACCAATCGGCCAGGAACCTACGAGCAGTACTTC. It specifies CASTNRPGTYEQYF. The full variable domain, completed using reference TRBV7-9 and TRBJ2-7, is DTGVSQNPRHKITKRGQNVTFRCDPISEHNRLYWYRQTLGQGPEFLTYFQNEAQLEKSRLLSDRFSAERPKGSFSTLEIQRTEQGDSAMYLCASTNRPGTYEQYFGPGTRLTVT.

This chain links TRBV7-2 with TRBJ1-1, with D uncertain. The V end lost 6 bases, the J end lost 0 bases, and 11 bases lay between the germline ends. There are 14 residues in the CDR3. Germline assignment: CDR1 SGHTA and CDR2 FQGNSA. CDR3 loop: CASSLDGLNTEAFF. For the CDR3, the DNA is TGTGCCAGCAGTTTGGACGGATTGAACACTGAAGCTTTCTTT.

The chain carries TRBV14 and TRBJ2-2, with TRBD1 matching over 8 bases. The germline V gene encodes CDR1 SGHDN and CDR2 FVKESK. V shed 0 bases, J shed 9 bases, and the junction held 3 bases outside the gene matches. CDR3 length: 14 residues. CDR3 in DNA: TGTGCCAGCAGCCAAGAGACAGGGGTGAGGGAGCTGTTTTTT. Its protein product is CASSQETGVRELFF.

The V call is TRBV5-1, the J call TRBJ1-6; D uncertain. V lost 4 bases and J 5 bases, leaving 10 bases between the germline ends. Germline V gene lookup returns CDR1 SGHRS and CDR2 YFSETQ. The CDR3 consists of 14 residues. The CDR3: CASSLTLDNSPLHF. The CDR3 nucleotides read TGCGCCAGCAGCCTCACATTGGATAATTCACCCCTCCACTTT.

The chain links TRBV5-1 to TRBJ2-3, with 8 positions matching TRBD1. The CDR3 runs 14 residues. The trim removed 6 bases at V and 6 bases at J, leaving 9 bases unmatched. Per the germline V gene, CDR1 is SGHRS and CDR2 is YFSETQ. CDR3 region: CASTLDRAADTQYF. In DNA form, the CDR3 reads TGCGCCAGCACGCTGGACAGGGCTGCGGATACGCAGTATTTT.

The chain joins TRBV2 to TRBJ2-7, with a weak D call TRBD1 (6 bases). This CDR3 has 19 residues. The germline V and J ends were trimmed by 5 bases and 0 bases, with 26 bases remaining between them. Germline CDR1 SNHLY, CDR2 FYNNEI. Here the CDR3 DNA reads TGTGCCAGCAGTCGGACAGTGCTTGGCGGGCGAGTAAGCTCCTACGAGCAGTACTTC. The encoded protein is CASSRTVLGGRVSSYEQYF.

The V and J genes are TRBV18 and TRBJ1-5; 7 nucleotides align to TRBD1. The CDR3 contains 14 residues. Trimming took 2 bases from V and 6 from J; bases not matched to a gene: 4. The germline V gene has CDR1 KGHSH and CDR2 LQKENI. The CDR3 coding sequence is TGTGCCAGCTCACCATCACAGGGGCGTCAGCCCCAGCATTTT. Amino acid sequence: CASSPSQGRQPQHF.

The chain has TRBV11-2 and TRBJ2-3, with 8 bases that match TRBD1. The CDR3 totals 17 residues. Trimming at V came to 4 bases and at J to 2 bases, leaving 11 bases not matched to a gene. Germline V gene data show CDR1 as SGHAT and CDR2 as FQNNGV. In DNA form, the CDR3 reads TGTGCCAGCAGCTCTACCCCAGGGGGCGGGTTCACAGATACGCAGTATTTT. Translated, it gives CASSSTPGGGFTDTQYF.

This chain joins TRBV15 and TRBJ1-1; D may be TRBD1 (6 bases). Germline CDR1 and CDR2: LNHNV and YYDKDF (reference sequence). Trimming pared 3 bases from V and 0 bases from J, leaving 14 bases between. This CDR3 contains 16 residues. CDR3 nucleotide sequence: TGTGCCACCAGCAGTAAGTCGGGACAAGTGAACACTGAAGCTTTCTTT. This codes for CATSSKSGQVNTEAFF.